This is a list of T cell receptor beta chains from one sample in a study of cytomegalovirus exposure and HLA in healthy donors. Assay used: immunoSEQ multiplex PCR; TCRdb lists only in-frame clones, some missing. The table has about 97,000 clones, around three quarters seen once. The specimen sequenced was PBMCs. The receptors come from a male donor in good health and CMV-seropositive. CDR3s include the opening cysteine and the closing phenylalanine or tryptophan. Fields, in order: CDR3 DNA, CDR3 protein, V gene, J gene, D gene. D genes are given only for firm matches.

TGTGCCAGCAACGAGGGGGGGGCACCCCTCCACTTT	CASNEGGAPLHF	TRBV6-1	TRBJ1-6	.
TGTGCCAGCAGCGAGCAGGGACAGCAGACCTACGAGCAGTACTTC	CASSEQGQQTYEQYF	TRBV5-6	TRBJ2-7	TRBD1
TGTGCCAGCAGCTCCAGACCCCTAGCAGGATACAATGAGCAGTTCTTC	CASSSRPLAGYNEQFF	TRBV7-3	TRBJ2-1	.
TGTGCCAGCAGCGTAGAAGGCGGATTAGCCAAAAACATTCAGTACTTC	CASSVEGGLAKNIQYF	TRBV9	TRBJ2-4	.
TGTGCCAGCAGCTTAGAGCAGGGTGGCACTGAAGCTTTCTTT	CASSLEQGGTEAFF	TRBV7-9	TRBJ1-1	.
TGTGCCAGCAGCCCCGGGATTTCCAACTATGGCTACACCTTC	CASSPGISNYGYTF	TRBV12-1	TRBJ1-2	.
TGCGCCAGCAACCCCGGGACAGGGGGCGATATTCAGTACTTC	CASNPGTGGDIQYF	TRBV5-1	TRBJ2-4	TRBD1
TGTGCCAGCTCCCCCGGGACAGGAACGAATTCATATAATTCACCCCTCCACTTT	CASSPGTGTNSYNSPLHF	TRBV21-1	TRBJ1-6	.
TGCGCCAGCAGCTTGGTGGCAAGACAGGGGAGGGGTACTAAAAAACTGTTTTTT	CASSLVARQGRGTKKLFF	TRBV5-1	TRBJ1-4	TRBD1
TGTGCCAGCAGTTGGACAGGGGATGGAGATACGCAGTATTTT	CASSWTGDGDTQYF	TRBV6-5	TRBJ2-3	TRBD1